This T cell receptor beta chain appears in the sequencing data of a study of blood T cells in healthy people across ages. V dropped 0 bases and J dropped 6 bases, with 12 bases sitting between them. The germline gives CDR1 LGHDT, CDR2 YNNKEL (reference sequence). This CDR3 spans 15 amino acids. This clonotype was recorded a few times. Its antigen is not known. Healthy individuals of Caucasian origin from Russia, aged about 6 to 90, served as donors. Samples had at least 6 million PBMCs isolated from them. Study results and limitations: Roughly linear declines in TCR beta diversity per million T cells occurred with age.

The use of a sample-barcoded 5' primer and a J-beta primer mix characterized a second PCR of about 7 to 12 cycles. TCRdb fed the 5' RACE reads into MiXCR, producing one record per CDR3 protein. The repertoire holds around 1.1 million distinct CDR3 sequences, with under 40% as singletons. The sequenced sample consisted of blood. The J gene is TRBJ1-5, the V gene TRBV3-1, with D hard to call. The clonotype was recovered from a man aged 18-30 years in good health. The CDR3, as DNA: TGTGCCAGCAGCCAAGATTATGTGAACGGTCAGCCCCAGCATTTT. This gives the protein CASSQDYVNGQPQHF.